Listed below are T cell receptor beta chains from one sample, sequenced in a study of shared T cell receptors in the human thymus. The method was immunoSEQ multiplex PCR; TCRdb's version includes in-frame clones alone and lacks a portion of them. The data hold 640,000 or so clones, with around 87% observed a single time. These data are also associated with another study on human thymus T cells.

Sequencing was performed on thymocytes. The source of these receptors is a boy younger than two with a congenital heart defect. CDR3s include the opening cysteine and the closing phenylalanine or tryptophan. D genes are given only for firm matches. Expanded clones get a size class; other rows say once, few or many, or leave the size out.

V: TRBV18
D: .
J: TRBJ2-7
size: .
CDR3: CASSPLVSVYLEQYF
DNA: TGTGCCAGCTCACCCCTTGTCAGCGTCTACCTCGAGCAGTACTTC

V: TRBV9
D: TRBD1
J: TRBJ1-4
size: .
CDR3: CASSPGLQSGDSDNEKLFF
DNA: TGTGCCAGCAGCCCAGGGCTCCAGTCAGGGGACAGTGATAATGAAAAACTGTTTTTT

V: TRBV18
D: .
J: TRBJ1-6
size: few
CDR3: CASSPALPGSVPISPLHF
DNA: TGTGCCAGCTCACCAGCTCTTCCAGGTTCGGTCCCAATCTCACCCCTCCACTTT

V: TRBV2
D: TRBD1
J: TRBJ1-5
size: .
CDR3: CASTPKPRTGPEVDQPQHF
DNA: TGTGCCAGCACGCCCAAACCGAGGACAGGGCCGGAGGTGGATCAGCCCCAGCATTTT

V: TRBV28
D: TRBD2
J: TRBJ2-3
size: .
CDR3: CASSRLALGDTQYF
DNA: TGTGCCAGCAGTCGACTAGCTCTAGGGGATACGCAGTATTTT

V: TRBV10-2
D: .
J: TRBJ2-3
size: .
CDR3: CASSHGGAAQYF
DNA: TGCGCCAGCAGCCATGGGGGGGCGGCGCAGTATTTT

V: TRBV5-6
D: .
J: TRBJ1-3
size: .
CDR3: CASSPGQVPSGNTIYF
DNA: TGTGCCAGCTCCCCAGGGCAGGTCCCCTCTGGAAACACCATATATTTT

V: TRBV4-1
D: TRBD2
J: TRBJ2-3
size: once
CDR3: CASSHPGLAGADTQYF
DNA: TGCGCCAGCAGCCACCCCGGACTAGCGGGGGCAGATACGCAGTATTTT

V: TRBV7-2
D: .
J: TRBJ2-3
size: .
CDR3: CASSPRLGKTDTQYF
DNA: TGTGCCAGCAGCCCCCGCCTAGGAAAAACAGATACGCAGTATTTT

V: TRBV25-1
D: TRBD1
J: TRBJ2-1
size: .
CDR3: CASRPPGTGASYNEQFF
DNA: TGTGCCAGCAGACCACCAGGGACAGGTGCCTCCTACAATGAGCAGTTCTTC

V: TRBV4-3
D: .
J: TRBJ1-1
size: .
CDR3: CASSQDWAGEGEAFF
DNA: TGCGCCAGCAGCCAAGATTGGGCAGGGGAAGGGGAAGCTTTCTTT

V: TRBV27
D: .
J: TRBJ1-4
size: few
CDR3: CASSNREPNEKLFF
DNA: TGTGCCAGCAGTAACAGGGAACCTAATGAAAAACTGTTTTTT

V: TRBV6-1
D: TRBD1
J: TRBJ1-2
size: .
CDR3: CASSENSLTGEINYGYTF
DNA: TGTGCCAGCAGTGAGAACAGCCTGACAGGGGAGATTAACTATGGCTACACCTTC

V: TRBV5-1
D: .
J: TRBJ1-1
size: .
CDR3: CASSLQATVNTEAFF
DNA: TGCGCCAGCAGCTTACAGGCCACAGTGAACACTGAAGCTTTCTTT

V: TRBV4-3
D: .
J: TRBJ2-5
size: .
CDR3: CASSQEGGGGPGETQYF
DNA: TGCGCCAGCAGCCAAGAGGGCGGAGGCGGACCGGGGGAGACCCAGTACTTC

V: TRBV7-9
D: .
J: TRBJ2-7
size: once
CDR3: CASSSQIPYEQYF
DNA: TGTGCCAGCAGCTCCCAGATCCCCTACGAGCAGTACTTC

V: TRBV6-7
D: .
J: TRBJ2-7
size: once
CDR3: CAMSEVVYEQYF
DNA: TGTGCCATGTCAGAGGTCGTCTACGAGCAGTACTTC

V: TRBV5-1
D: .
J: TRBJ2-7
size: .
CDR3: CASSLGTPGTSYEQYF
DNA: TGCGCCAGCAGCTTGGGAACCCCGGGAACTAGCTACGAGCAGTACTTC

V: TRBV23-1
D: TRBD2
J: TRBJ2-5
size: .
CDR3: CASSQGLAGGLGTQYF
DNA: TGCGCCAGCAGTCAGGGACTAGCGGGGGGGCTGGGGACCCAGTACTTC

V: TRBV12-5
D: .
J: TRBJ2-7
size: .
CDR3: CASGWGGGQSLSYEQYF
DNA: TGTGCTAGTGGTTGGGGGGGAGGACAGTCCCTCTCCTACGAGCAGTACTTC

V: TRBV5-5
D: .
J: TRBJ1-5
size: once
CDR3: CASSLGGGKWLSNQPQHF
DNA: TGTGCCAGCAGCTTAGGTGGCGGCAAGTGGTTGAGCAATCAGCCCCAGCATTTT

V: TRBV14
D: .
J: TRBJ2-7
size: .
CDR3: CASSQYNEGGYEQYF
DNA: TGTGCCAGCAGCCAGTATAATGAAGGAGGCTACGAGCAGTACTTC

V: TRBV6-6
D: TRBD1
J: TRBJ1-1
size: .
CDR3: CASSYATGEAGTEAFF
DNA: TGTGCCAGCAGTTACGCTACAGGGGAGGCTGGGACTGAAGCTTTCTTT

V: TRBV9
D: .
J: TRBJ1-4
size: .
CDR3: CASSGGRRGMDEKLFF
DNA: TGTGCCAGCAGCGGTGGTAGGAGGGGAATGGATGAAAAACTGTTTTTT

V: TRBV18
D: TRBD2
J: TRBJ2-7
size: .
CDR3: CASSRPGLAGYEQYF
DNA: TGTGCCAGCTCACGGCCGGGACTAGCGGGGTACGAGCAGTACTTC

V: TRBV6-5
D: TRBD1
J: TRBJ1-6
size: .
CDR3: CASSGQGGNSPLHF
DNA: TGTGCCAGCAGCGGACAGGGGGGAAATTCACCCCTCCACTTT

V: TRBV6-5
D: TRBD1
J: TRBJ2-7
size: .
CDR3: CASSRDRGCSYEQYF
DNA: TGTGCCAGCAGTCGGGACAGGGGATGCTCCTACGAGCAGTACTTC

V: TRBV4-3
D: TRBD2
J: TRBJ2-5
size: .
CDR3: CASSQTLSGRVPKETQYF
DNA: TGCGCCAGCAGCCAGACCCTTAGCGGGAGGGTTCCGAAAGAGACCCAGTACTTC

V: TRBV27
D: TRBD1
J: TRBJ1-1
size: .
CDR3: CASSPGQRTTEAFF
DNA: TGTGCCAGCAGTCCGGGACAGCGCACGACTGAAGCTTTCTTT

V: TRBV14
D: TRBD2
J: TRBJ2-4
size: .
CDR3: CASSHRAGKNIQYF
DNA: TGTGCCAGCAGCCATAGAGCGGGAAAAAACATTCAGTACTTC

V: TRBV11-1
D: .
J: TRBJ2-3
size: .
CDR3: CASSFATITDTQYF
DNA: TGTGCCAGCAGCTTCGCTACCATCACAGATACGCAGTATTTT

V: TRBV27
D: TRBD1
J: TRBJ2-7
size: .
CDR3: CASSLSNRQGAYEQYF
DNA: TGTGCCAGCAGTTTATCGAATCGGCAGGGGGCCTACGAGCAGTACTTC

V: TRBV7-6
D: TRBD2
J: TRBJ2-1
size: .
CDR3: CASSAGTSGSFHNEQFF
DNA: TGTGCCAGCAGCGCTGGGACTAGCGGGAGTTTTCACAATGAGCAGTTCTTC

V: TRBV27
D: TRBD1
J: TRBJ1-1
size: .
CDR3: CASSSTPTGEFTEAFF
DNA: TGTGCCAGCAGTTCGACCCCGACAGGGGAATTCACTGAAGCTTTCTTT

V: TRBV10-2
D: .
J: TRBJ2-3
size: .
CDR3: CASRFVGGSQNTDTQYF
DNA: TGCGCCAGCAGATTTGTAGGAGGGAGTCAGAACACAGATACGCAGTATTTT

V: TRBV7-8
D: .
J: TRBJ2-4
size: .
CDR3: CASSPEVSKNIQYF
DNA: TGTGCCAGCAGCCCTGAGGTTTCCAAAAACATTCAGTACTTC

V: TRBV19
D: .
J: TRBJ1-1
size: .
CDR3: CASRRTVLMNTEAFF
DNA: TGTGCCAGTAGAAGGACAGTACTAATGAACACTGAAGCTTTCTTT

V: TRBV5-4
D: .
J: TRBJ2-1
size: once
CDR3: CASSLFKGEASYNEQFF
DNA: TGTGCCAGCAGCTTATTTAAAGGGGAAGCATCCTACAATGAGCAGTTCTTC

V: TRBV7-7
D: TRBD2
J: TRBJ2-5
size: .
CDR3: CASSPRTSGGKETQYF
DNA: TGTGCTAGCAGCCCGCGGACTAGCGGGGGAAAAGAGACCCAGTACTTC

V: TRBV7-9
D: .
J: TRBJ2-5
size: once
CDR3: CASSLAERAQGETQYF
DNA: TGTGCCAGCAGCTTGGCCGAGCGGGCCCAGGGAGAGACCCAGTACTTC

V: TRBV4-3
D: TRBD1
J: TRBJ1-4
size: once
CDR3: CASSQDRTGGQGELFF
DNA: TGCGCCAGCAGCCAAGACCGAACAGGGGGTCAAGGGGAACTGTTTTTT

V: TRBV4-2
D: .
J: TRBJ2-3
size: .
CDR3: CASSQAASTTTDTQYF
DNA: TGTGCCAGCAGCCAAGCCGCTAGCACGACCACAGATACGCAGTATTTT

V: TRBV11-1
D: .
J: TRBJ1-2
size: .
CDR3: CASAMSSGHPYGYTF
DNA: TGTGCCAGCGCCATGTCGTCGGGACACCCCTATGGCTACACCTTC

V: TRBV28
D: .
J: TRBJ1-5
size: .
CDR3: CASSLFRRDGPQHF
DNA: TGTGCCAGCAGTTTATTTCGGAGAGATGGTCCCCAGCATTTT

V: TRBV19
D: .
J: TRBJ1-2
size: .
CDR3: CASSPRAKGVRGYTF
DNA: TGTGCCAGTAGTCCGCGCGCCAAGGGGGTCCGCGGCTACACCTTC

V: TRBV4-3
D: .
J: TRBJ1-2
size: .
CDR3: CASSQEKGNYGYTF
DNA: TGCGCCAGCAGCCAAGAAAAGGGGAACTATGGCTACACCTTC

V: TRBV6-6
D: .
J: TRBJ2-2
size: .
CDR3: CASSYSPLAAGELFF
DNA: TGTGCCAGCAGTTACTCTCCATTAGCTGCCGGGGAGCTGTTTTTT

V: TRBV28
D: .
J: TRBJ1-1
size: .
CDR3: CASSSLGGAFF
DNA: TGTGCCAGCAGTTCCTTAGGGGGAGCTTTCTTT

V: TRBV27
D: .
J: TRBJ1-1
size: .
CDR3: CASSLSFPGGTEAFF
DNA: TGTGCCAGCAGTTTATCGTTCCCGGGTGGCACTGAAGCTTTCTTT

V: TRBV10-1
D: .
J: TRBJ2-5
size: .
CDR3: CASSESYQETQYF
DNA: TGCGCCAGCAGTGAGAGCTACCAAGAGACCCAGTACTTC

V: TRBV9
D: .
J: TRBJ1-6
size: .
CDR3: CASSVASHNSPLHF
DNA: TGTGCCAGCAGCGTAGCTAGTCACAATTCACCCCTCCACTTT

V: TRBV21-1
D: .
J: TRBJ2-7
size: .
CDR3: CASEWGPHKVYYEQYF
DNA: TGTGCCAGCGAGTGGGGCCCGCACAAGGTTTACTACGAGCAGTACTTC

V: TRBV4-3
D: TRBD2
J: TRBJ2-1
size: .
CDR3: CASSQDYCSGHSYNEQFF
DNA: TGCGCCAGCAGCCAAGATTATTGTAGCGGGCACTCCTACAATGAGCAGTTCTTC

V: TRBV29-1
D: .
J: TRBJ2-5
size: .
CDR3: CSVEGPGVQETQYF
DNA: TGCAGCGTTGAGGGGCCGGGGGTCCAAGAGACCCAGTACTTC

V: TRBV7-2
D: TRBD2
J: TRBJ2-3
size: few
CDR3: CASSLAVEGGLLTDTQYF
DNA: TGTGCCAGCAGCTTAGCTGTGGAGGGAGGGCTTCTCACAGATACGCAGTATTTT

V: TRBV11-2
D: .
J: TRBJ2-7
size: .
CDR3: CASSRTRQASYEQYF
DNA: TGTGCCAGCAGCCGTACCCGACAGGCCTCCTACGAGCAGTACTTC

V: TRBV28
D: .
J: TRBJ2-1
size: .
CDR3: CASSSPTGQSSYNEQFF
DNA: TGTGCCAGCAGTTCGCCGACCGGACAGAGCTCCTACAATGAGCAGTTCTTC

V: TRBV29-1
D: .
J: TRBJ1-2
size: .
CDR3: CSVGKLRGAFHYGYTF
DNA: TGCAGCGTTGGTAAACTCCGGGGGGCGTTTCACTATGGCTACACCTTC

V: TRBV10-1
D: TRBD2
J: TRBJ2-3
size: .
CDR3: CASSPVTSGLSTDTQYF
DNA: TGCGCCAGCAGCCCAGTGACTAGCGGACTTAGCACAGATACGCAGTATTTT

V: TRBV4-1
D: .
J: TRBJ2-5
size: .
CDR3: CASSQEGGGDQETQYF
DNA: TGCGCCAGCAGCCAAGAAGGGGGAGGGGACCAAGAGACCCAGTACTTC